A selection of T cell receptor beta chains follows, all from one sample in a study of shared clonotypes between healthy human individuals. Sequencing used immunoSEQ multiplex PCR; TCRdb keeps in-frame clones, though not all of them. In the table there are millions of clones, roughly 94% of which are singletons. The sequenced material came from naive CD4+ T cells sorted from blood. These TCRs come from a man younger than 35 in good health. The CDR3 runs from the conserved cysteine through the conserved F or W. Fields, in order: D gene, V gene, clone size, J gene, CDR3 DNA, CDR3 protein. A D gene is named only where the DNA matches it firmly. The size entry is marked missing in some rows and otherwise reads once, few, many or a size class.

d_gene: -
v_gene: TRBV4-1
abundance: -
j_gene: TRBJ1-6
CDR3nt: TGCGCCAGCAGCCAAAGGTCAAGTGATTCACCCCTCCACTTT
CDR3aa: CASSQRSSDSPLHF

d_gene: -
v_gene: TRBV5-1
abundance: -
j_gene: TRBJ2-2
CDR3nt: TGCGCCAGCAGTTCCTCGCGGGAATATACCGGGGAGCTGTTTTTT
CDR3aa: CASSSSREYTGELFF

d_gene: -
v_gene: TRBV5-4
abundance: -
j_gene: TRBJ2-3
CDR3nt: TGTGCCAGCAGCTTGGAGGGGGGCGGGGCAGATACGCAGTATTTT
CDR3aa: CASSLEGGGADTQYF

d_gene: -
v_gene: TRBV30
abundance: -
j_gene: TRBJ2-3
CDR3nt: TGTGCCTGGAGTGGGTTCTCTAGCACAGATACGCAGTATTTT
CDR3aa: CAWSGFSSTDTQYF

d_gene: TRBD1
v_gene: TRBV18
abundance: -
j_gene: TRBJ1-1
CDR3nt: TGTGCCAGCTTCCACCGGGACAGGAACACTGAAGCTTTCTTT
CDR3aa: CASFHRDRNTEAFF

d_gene: TRBD1
v_gene: TRBV28
abundance: -
j_gene: TRBJ2-7
CDR3nt: TGTGCCAGCCCCCGGACAGGGTCCTCCTACGAGCAGTACTTC
CDR3aa: CASPRTGSSYEQYF

d_gene: -
v_gene: TRBV9
abundance: -
j_gene: TRBJ1-4
CDR3nt: TGTGCCAGCAGCGCCCGTGTTAATGAAAAACTGTTTTTT
CDR3aa: CASSARVNEKLFF

d_gene: -
v_gene: TRBV5-4
abundance: once
j_gene: TRBJ1-2
CDR3nt: TGTGCCAGCAGCTTGGCTTTAGTATCGAAGGGAGAGGGCTATGGCTACACCTTC
CDR3aa: CASSLALVSKGEGYGYTF

d_gene: -
v_gene: TRBV15
abundance: -
j_gene: TRBJ2-1
CDR3nt: TGTGCCACCAGCAGAGATTGGACAACCTACAATGAGCAGTTCTTC
CDR3aa: CATSRDWTTYNEQFF

d_gene: TRBD2
v_gene: TRBV2
abundance: -
j_gene: TRBJ2-3
CDR3nt: TGTGCCAGCAAAAGGATTGCGGGGGTCAGCACAGATACGCAGTATTTT
CDR3aa: CASKRIAGVSTDTQYF

d_gene: -
v_gene: TRBV4-1
abundance: -
j_gene: TRBJ1-6
CDR3nt: TGCGCCAGCAGCCAGGATTTCGGGGCTCTCCTAACCTCACCCCTCCACTTT
CDR3aa: CASSQDFGALLTSPLHF

d_gene: TRBD2
v_gene: TRBV2
abundance: once
j_gene: TRBJ2-7
CDR3nt: TGTGCCAGCAGTGCTACCGGGACTATCGGTGGCGAGCAGTACTTC
CDR3aa: CASSATGTIGGEQYF

d_gene: TRBD1
v_gene: TRBV19
abundance: -
j_gene: TRBJ2-2
CDR3nt: TGTGCCAGTGATAGAGGGACAGTGAACACCGGGGAGCTGTTTTTT
CDR3aa: CASDRGTVNTGELFF

d_gene: -
v_gene: TRBV29-1
abundance: -
j_gene: TRBJ2-7
CDR3nt: TGCAGCGTGAAAAATCCAGGTACCAAGGCAGGCGAGCAGTACTTC
CDR3aa: CSVKNPGTKAGEQYF

d_gene: -
v_gene: TRBV5-1
abundance: -
j_gene: TRBJ2-2
CDR3nt: TGCGCCAGCAGCCGGGACACTTCGAACACCGGGGAGCTGTTTTTT
CDR3aa: CASSRDTSNTGELFF

d_gene: -
v_gene: TRBV28
abundance: -
j_gene: TRBJ1-1
CDR3nt: TGTGCCAGCAGTTACGACAGAACCACTGAAGCTTTCTTT
CDR3aa: CASSYDRTTEAFF

d_gene: -
v_gene: TRBV11-2
abundance: -
j_gene: TRBJ2-3
CDR3nt: TGTGCCAGCAGCCGACTACTTAGCACAGATACGCAGTATTTT
CDR3aa: CASSRLLSTDTQYF

d_gene: TRBD1
v_gene: TRBV4-2
abundance: -
j_gene: TRBJ2-6
CDR3nt: TGTGCCAGCAGCCAACGTCCCGGGACAGGATCTGGGGCCAACGTCCTGACTTTC
CDR3aa: CASSQRPGTGSGANVLTF

d_gene: -
v_gene: TRBV11-2
abundance: -
j_gene: TRBJ1-1
CDR3nt: TGTGCCAGCAGCTCCCCCCCGGGGAACACTGAAGCTTTCTTT
CDR3aa: CASSSPPGNTEAFF

d_gene: -
v_gene: TRBV11-2
abundance: -
j_gene: TRBJ2-7
CDR3nt: TGTGCCAGCAGCTCTTTCAGAGCCCACGAGCAGTACTTC
CDR3aa: CASSSFRAHEQYF

d_gene: -
v_gene: TRBV28
abundance: -
j_gene: TRBJ1-5
CDR3nt: TGTGCCAGCAGTTTTGCGGGGCAGGGTAACAATCAGCCCCAGCATTTT
CDR3aa: CASSFAGQGNNQPQHF

d_gene: TRBD1
v_gene: TRBV7-2
abundance: -
j_gene: TRBJ2-7
CDR3nt: TGTGCCAGCAGCGCGGACAGGAGCCTCCCTCAGCAGTACTTC
CDR3aa: CASSADRSLPQQYF

d_gene: -
v_gene: TRBV5-1
abundance: -
j_gene: TRBJ2-7
CDR3nt: TGCGCCAGCAGCTTGGGGCAGTACAACGAGCAGTACTTC
CDR3aa: CASSLGQYNEQYF

d_gene: -
v_gene: TRBV7-2
abundance: -
j_gene: TRBJ2-7
CDR3nt: TGTGCCAGCAGTCCTGGGGCATCGGAAGCCTACGAGCAGTACTTC
CDR3aa: CASSPGASEAYEQYF